This is a list of T cell receptor beta chains from one sample in a study of STAT5B mutations in CD4+ large granular lymphocyte leukemia. TCRdb's table, derived via immunoSEQ multiplex PCR, lists solely in-frame clones and lacks some. The table shows about 31,000 clones, with more than 65% occurring only once. Material for sequencing was CD4+ T cells from blood buffy coats. Every receptor here comes from a human donor in good health. CDR3s include the opening cysteine and the closing phenylalanine or tryptophan. A D gene is named only where the DNA matches it firmly. Where a row states a size, it is once, few, many or the class of an expanded clone; other rows omit it.

D gene: TRBD2
clone size: .
J gene: TRBJ2-1
V gene: TRBV18
CDR3 DNA: TGTGCCAGCTCACCACTACGGGGACTAGCTGACACCTACAATGAGCAGTTCTTC
CDR3 protein: CASSPLRGLADTYNEQFF

D gene: TRBD2
clone size: .
J gene: TRBJ2-1
V gene: TRBV2
CDR3 DNA: TGTGCCAGCAGTCGGTCTAGCGGGACAGCCAATGAGCAGTTCTTC
CDR3 protein: CASSRSSGTANEQFF

D gene: TRBD2
clone size: once
J gene: TRBJ2-5
V gene: TRBV7-3
CDR3 DNA: TGTGCCAGCAGCCCGGTAGCGGGGGGTTTAGAGACCCAGTACTTC
CDR3 protein: CASSPVAGGLETQYF

D gene: TRBD2
clone size: .
J gene: TRBJ2-3
V gene: TRBV10-2
CDR3 DNA: TGCGCCAGTAGACTAGCCGGCACAGATACGCAGTATTTT
CDR3 protein: CASRLAGTDTQYF

D gene: TRBD2
clone size: .
J gene: TRBJ2-6
V gene: TRBV7-2
CDR3 DNA: TGTGCCAGCAGCGTCTCTGTAGCGGGATCCCTCTTAGGGGCCAACGTCCTGACTTTC
CDR3 protein: CASSVSVAGSLLGANVLTF

D gene: TRBD1
clone size: .
J gene: TRBJ1-1
V gene: TRBV6-1
CDR3 DNA: TGTGCCAGCAGTTCGGGGGGGACAGCCATTGAAGCTTTCTTT
CDR3 protein: CASSSGGTAIEAFF

D gene: .
clone size: .
J gene: TRBJ1-2
V gene: TRBV7-9
CDR3 DNA: TGTGCCAGCAGCTTAGGGGCCGGTAACTATGGCTACACCTTC
CDR3 protein: CASSLGAGNYGYTF

D gene: TRBD1
clone size: .
J gene: TRBJ1-5
V gene: TRBV27
CDR3 DNA: TGTGCCAGCAGTTTAAAGGGACAGACTTACAATCAGCCCCAGCATTTT
CDR3 protein: CASSLKGQTYNQPQHF

D gene: TRBD2
clone size: few
J gene: TRBJ2-2
V gene: TRBV7-6
CDR3 DNA: TGTGCCAGCAGCCCGGGACTAGCGGGAGCGGTTAGGACCGGGGAGCTGTTTTTT
CDR3 protein: CASSPGLAGAVRTGELFF

D gene: .
clone size: .
J gene: TRBJ1-1
V gene: TRBV7-2
CDR3 DNA: TGTGCCAGCAGCTTTGAGTACACTGAAGCTTTCTTT
CDR3 protein: CASSFEYTEAFF

D gene: .
clone size: .
J gene: TRBJ1-2
V gene: TRBV7-9
CDR3 DNA: TGTGCCAGCAGCTTGGGCCTGTATGGCTACACCTTC
CDR3 protein: CASSLGLYGYTF

D gene: TRBD2
clone size: .
J gene: TRBJ2-2
V gene: TRBV11-2
CDR3 DNA: TGTGCCAGCAGCCGACTAGCTAACACCGGGGAGCTGTTTTTT
CDR3 protein: CASSRLANTGELFF

D gene: TRBD2
clone size: .
J gene: TRBJ2-5
V gene: TRBV5-1
CDR3 DNA: TGCGCCAGCAGCTTCCGGGGGGAAGAGACCCAGTACTTC
CDR3 protein: CASSFRGEETQYF

D gene: .
clone size: .
J gene: TRBJ2-3
V gene: TRBV29-1
CDR3 DNA: TGCAGCGTTTTATTTCAATCTAGCACAGATACGCAGTATTTT
CDR3 protein: CSVLFQSSTDTQYF

D gene: .
clone size: .
J gene: TRBJ2-7
V gene: TRBV19
CDR3 DNA: TGTGCCAGTTCGACAAGAACCGGGACACCGGGCTACGAGCAGTACTTC
CDR3 protein: CASSTRTGTPGYEQYF

D gene: TRBD1
clone size: .
J gene: TRBJ1-2
V gene: TRBV5-4
CDR3 DNA: TGTGCCAGCAGCCGATTCGGGCAGGGGGCGACCCACTATGGCTACACCTTC
CDR3 protein: CASSRFGQGATHYGYTF

D gene: .
clone size: few
J gene: TRBJ1-5
V gene: TRBV19
CDR3 DNA: TGTGCCAGTAGTGTGGTAATCCCACAGCCCCAGCATTTT
CDR3 protein: CASSVVIPQPQHF

D gene: .
clone size: .
J gene: TRBJ1-5
V gene: TRBV7-2
CDR3 DNA: TGTGCCAGCAGCTCAGGGGTGGGCAATCAGCCCCAGCATTTT
CDR3 protein: CASSSGVGNQPQHF

D gene: TRBD1
clone size: .
J gene: TRBJ1-1
V gene: TRBV5-1
CDR3 DNA: TGCGCCAGCAGCTCCGGACAGGCCACTGAAACTTTCTTT
CDR3 protein: CASSSGQATETFF

D gene: TRBD1
clone size: .
J gene: TRBJ1-4
V gene: TRBV11-3
CDR3 DNA: TGTGCCAGCAGTACCGGGACAGGGCTGGCAAAACTGTTTTTT
CDR3 protein: CASSTGTGLAKLFF

D gene: TRBD2
clone size: .
J gene: TRBJ2-3
V gene: TRBV4-1
CDR3 DNA: TGCGCCAGCAGCCAAGGCTCTAGCGGGGGCCTCACAGATACGCAGTATTTT
CDR3 protein: CASSQGSSGGLTDTQYF

D gene: .
clone size: .
J gene: TRBJ2-7
V gene: TRBV5-1
CDR3 DNA: TGCGCCAGCAGCTTAACCCAACAGGGGAGCTTCTTATCAGGGGGGATTAGCTCCTACGAGCAGTACTTC
CDR3 protein: CASSLTQQGSFLSGGISSYEQYF

D gene: .
clone size: few
J gene: TRBJ2-7
V gene: TRBV5-5
CDR3 DNA: TGTGCCAGCAGCTTGGCTGGGGTCTACGAGCAGTACTTC
CDR3 protein: CASSLAGVYEQYF

D gene: TRBD1
clone size: .
J gene: TRBJ1-4
V gene: TRBV5-4
CDR3 DNA: TGTGCCAGCAGCTTGGCGGGACAGGGCAGGGGTGAAAAACTGTTTTTT
CDR3 protein: CASSLAGQGRGEKLFF

D gene: .
clone size: once
J gene: TRBJ2-1
V gene: TRBV2
CDR3 DNA: TGTGCCACCTCCCCCTACAATGAGCAGTTCTTC
CDR3 protein: CATSPYNEQFF

D gene: .
clone size: .
J gene: TRBJ1-1
V gene: TRBV7-9
CDR3 DNA: TGTGCCAGCAGCTTAGGCCTCGCAGTTCTATACACTGAAGCTTTCTTT
CDR3 protein: CASSLGLAVLYTEAFF

D gene: .
clone size: once
J gene: TRBJ2-1
V gene: TRBV18
CDR3 DNA: TGTGCCAGCTCACCACCGGGGGAGCAGTTCTTC
CDR3 protein: CASSPPGEQFF

D gene: TRBD1
clone size: .
J gene: TRBJ2-3
V gene: TRBV19
CDR3 DNA: TGTGCCAGTAGCCCTTTGGGACAGGGGGCCTCAGATACGCAGTATTTT
CDR3 protein: CASSPLGQGASDTQYF

D gene: TRBD2
clone size: .
J gene: TRBJ2-1
V gene: TRBV5-1
CDR3 DNA: TGCGCCAGCAGCTTGGCTCGGGGTAGCGGGAGGATCAACTCCTACAATGAGCAGTTCTTC
CDR3 protein: CASSLARGSGRINSYNEQFF

D gene: .
clone size: few
J gene: TRBJ2-3
V gene: TRBV5-1
CDR3 DNA: TGCGCCAGCAGTCTTGGGCAAACAGATACGCAGTATTTT
CDR3 protein: CASSLGQTDTQYF

D gene: .
clone size: large
J gene: TRBJ2-3
V gene: TRBV11-2
CDR3 DNA: TGTGCCAGCAGCTTAGGCCTCGGGAACAGGGCGGATACGCAGTATTTT
CDR3 protein: CASSLGLGNRADTQYF

D gene: .
clone size: .
J gene: TRBJ1-1
V gene: TRBV2
CDR3 DNA: TGTGCCAGCGGGGGACTTCGGTCCTCGGCATTGAACACTGAAGCTTTCTTT
CDR3 protein: CASGGLRSSALNTEAFF

D gene: .
clone size: .
J gene: TRBJ2-7
V gene: TRBV6-4
CDR3 DNA: TGTGCCAGCAGCTTATCCGGAGGCTACGAGCAGTACTTC
CDR3 protein: CASSLSGGYEQYF